Listed below are T cell receptor beta chains from one sample, sequenced in a study of blood T cell repertoires in COVID-19. Sequenced by immunoSEQ multiplex PCR; TCRdb stores in-frame clones only, minus some. The data hold about 220,000 clones, with more than 80% observed a single time. Sequencing was done on a sample of PBMCs or T cells enriched from blood (not recorded which). Receptor source: a woman between 40 and 55 years old with acute COVID-19. CDR3s include the opening cysteine and the closing phenylalanine or tryptophan. D genes are given only for firm matches. A row's size may be missing; if present it is once, few, many or a size class.

V	J	size	D	DNA	CDR3
TRBV30	TRBJ1-5	-	-	TGTGCCTGGAGTCCTGACTGGGGCAATCAGCCCCAGCATTTT	CAWSPDWGNQPQHF
TRBV24-1	TRBJ2-2	-	TRBD1	TGTGCCACCAGTGATTTGAGGACAGGGGTAAACGGGGAGCTGTTTTTT	CATSDLRTGVNGELFF
TRBV30	TRBJ1-1	once	-	TGTGCCTCCTCACGGGTGGCTGAAGCTTTCTTT	CASSRVAEAFF
TRBV12-1	TRBJ1-5	-	-	TGTGCCAGCAGCGCAACGGGGGGGGACGATCAGCCCCAGCATTTT	CASSATGGDDQPQHF
TRBV7-2	TRBJ1-4	few	-	TGTGCCAGCAGCTTAGAGCCAGGGGCTTTTGAAAAACTGTTTTTT	CASSLEPGAFEKLFF
TRBV4-3	TRBJ2-7	-	-	TGCGCCAGCAGCCCGGACCCCGGGGTAAGCAGCGAGCAGTACTTC	CASSPDPGVSSEQYF
TRBV2	TRBJ1-2	-	-	TGTGCCAGCAGATACAGCTATGGCTACACCTTC	CASRYSYGYTF
TRBV19	TRBJ1-2	once	TRBD1	TGTGCCAGTAGTATAGATCCGGACAGGGATCGCTACACCTTC	CASSIDPDRDRYTF
TRBV5-4	TRBJ1-5	-	-	TGTGCCAGCAGCTTATGGGGGGGCGCCGGTCAGCCCCAGCATTTT	CASSLWGGAGQPQHF
TRBV19	TRBJ1-3	-	-	TGTGCCAGTACTGGGAGCAGGGGAACTGGAAACACCATATATTTT	CASTGSRGTGNTIYF
TRBV7-7	TRBJ2-2	-	TRBD2	TGTGCTAGCAGCGCGGAAGGACTAGCTACCGGGGAGCTGTTTTTT	CASSAEGLATGELFF